The rows below give T cell receptor beta chains drawn from one sample of a study of control samples from healthy donors and cancer patients. TCRdb's copy holds only in-frame clones and misses some; the assay was immunoSEQ multiplex PCR. The sample gives about 150,000 clones, 90% to 95% of which show up once; roughly 5.5% is in the top ten. The source material was blood. Receptors were obtained from a man between 18 and 35 years old in good health. The CDR3 runs from the conserved cysteine through the conserved F or W. The D gene is left open where the match is weak.

D	V	J	CDR3
.	TRBV11-2	TRBJ1-1	CASSFLFEAFF
TRBD1	TRBV30	TRBJ1-5	CAWSVRDRVNQPQHF
.	TRBV12-3/TRBV12-4	TRBJ1-5	CASSRQGQPQHF
.	TRBV19	TRBJ1-5	CASNSLSNQPQHF
TRBD2	TRBV7-9	TRBJ2-1	CASSSTSLAGGVFF
TRBD1	TRBV20-1	TRBJ1-2	CSAHSTGGYTF
TRBD2	TRBV7-9	TRBJ2-7	CASSLRGLAVAYEQYF
TRBD1	TRBV2	TRBJ1-3	CASSEGGTGFENTIYF
.	TRBV14	TRBJ2-7	CASTQGPLAVYEQYF
.	TRBV15	TRBJ1-5	CATSRGDQPQHF
.	TRBV29-1	TRBJ1-1	CSVTLGAGVNTEAFF
TRBD1	TRBV5-8	TRBJ2-7	CASSLEGGPYEQYF
.	TRBV19	TRBJ2-1	CASVSSYNEQFF
.	TRBV13	TRBJ2-7	CASSLAQGDPYEQYF
.	TRBV7-9	TRBJ1-3	CASSAQGLRNTIYF
.	TRBV12-3/TRBV12-4	TRBJ2-7	CASSLGLAEQYF
TRBD2	TRBV4-3	TRBJ2-1	CASSQDKTGGMNEQFF
.	TRBV7-2	TRBJ2-2	CASQAPEYTGELFF
.	TRBV6-5	TRBJ1-1	CASSYSGGTEAFF
TRBD1	TRBV6-5	TRBJ1-2	CASSYSQGAIGYTF
.	TRBV6-5	TRBJ1-1	CASSYSSGAQGGAFF
.	TRBV24-1	TRBJ2-5	CATSDSGSWTQYF
.	TRBV27	TRBJ1-5	CASSWDENQPQHF
TRBD1	TRBV5-1	TRBJ2-7	CASAEGQGRTYEQYF
.	TRBV7-6	TRBJ2-5	CASTIDQDRSTIQETQYF
.	TRBV28	TRBJ1-2	CASSSLRGYTF
TRBD2	TRBV9	TRBJ2-1	CASSPSGNAYNEQFF
.	TRBV15	TRBJ1-4	CATSKARGLANEKLFF
TRBD2	TRBV27	TRBJ2-7	CASSFRGLAGREQYF
.	TRBV27	TRBJ1-1	CASSLSWSTEAFF
.	TRBV9	TRBJ2-1	CASSPRDAGYDNEQFF
.	TRBV30	TRBJ1-1	CAWDSGPEAFF
TRBD2	TRBV6-6	TRBJ2-7	CASSSHREGGYEQYF
TRBD2	TRBV2	TRBJ2-1	CASSDGGRAVSRNEQFF
TRBD1	TRBV6-1	TRBJ1-5	CASSEGSGQGRFQPQHF
TRBD2	TRBV5-1	TRBJ2-6	CASSLASGVSGANVLTF
TRBD2	TRBV6-6	TRBJ2-1	CASSYSTSLGYNEQFF
.	TRBV18	TRBJ2-7	CASSPPFPVSGSAYEQYF
TRBD1	TRBV2	TRBJ2-2	CASSPGQGFTGELFF
.	TRBV7-2	TRBJ2-6	CASSLRGGPTSSGANVLTF
.	TRBV2	TRBJ1-5	CASSEGQGSQPQHF
.	TRBV7-8	TRBJ2-7	CASSSPVRRAPSSYEQYF
TRBD1	TRBV27	TRBJ1-1	CASRPPGQYTEAFF
.	TRBV2	TRBJ2-7	CASSEYEQYF
TRBD1	TRBV4-3	TRBJ1-4	CASSQQTGGNEKLFF
TRBD2	TRBV10-3	TRBJ2-1	CAITVELMGLALFDEQFF
.	TRBV4-3	TRBJ1-4	CASSQDQEKEKLFF
.	TRBV25-1	TRBJ1-1	CASSDRGITEAFF
.	TRBV20-1	TRBJ1-5	CSAGWTVRHF
TRBD1	TRBV27	TRBJ1-2	CASSSRQGALGGYTF
.	TRBV5-6	TRBJ2-3	CASSLFSRGGTDTQYF
.	TRBV11-2	TRBJ1-2	CASSLVDRPGYGYTF
.	TRBV28	TRBJ2-7	CASRRVSYEQYF
TRBD2	TRBV7-2	TRBJ2-1	CASVLAGNLNEQFF
TRBD2	TRBV9	TRBJ2-2	CASSPSPSGGRWTGELFF
.	TRBV30	TRBJ1-4	CAWSVGDNEKLFF
TRBD2	TRBV5-4	TRBJ2-1	CASSLGTSDPHWNEQFF